This T cell receptor beta chain was captured in a study of T cell responses to AZD1222 COVID-19 vaccine. General observations from the study: Donors were chiefly white British, with a greater number of females, and clonal diversity was perhaps underestimated. Spike regions recognized by vaccine-associated CD4 TCRs spanned the protein, led by 160-218 and 743-854. Vaccination with two AZD1222 doses was followed by a rise in Spike-specific TCR breadth and depth.

The V end lost 3 bases, the J end lost 6 bases, and 6 bases lay between the germline ends. Germline assignment: CDR1 LNHDA and CDR2 SQIVND (reference sequence). CDR3 length: 12 amino acids. This clone was recorded once. Its antigen is unidentified. Some clones are missing from TCRdb's copy, which holds only in-frame ones; the method was immunoSEQ multiplex PCR. The sample gives around 84,000 clones, 92% of which show up once; 6% to 8.5% is in the top ten. This sample comprised peripheral blood, obtained on day 0 of MenACWY control vaccination. This chain uses TRBV19 with TRBJ2-1; D is ambiguous. The sequence was collected from an adult in good health. The chain's CDR3 is CASSIGGNEQFF. CDR3 nucleotides: TGTGCCAGTAGTATTGGCGGCAATGAGCAGTTCTTC.